This T cell receptor beta chain was recorded in a study of blood T cell repertoires in COVID-19 (dated by TCRdb to the early 2020s). Regarding the study in general: Collaborator samples came from the United States, Italy and Spain and covered acute and convalescent phases of COVID-19. Samples came from the ongoing ImmuneRACE study (first 160 participants) plus 1,254 subjects from 6 global collaborators. Deeply sampled blood TCRbeta repertoires from subjects exposed to, actively infected with, or recovered from COVID-19 were included in the dataset. Where HLA class I and class II types were available, the types were taken from metadata supplied by the sample provider, not from assay-based typing. A de-identified subject ID, COVID-19 status, age in years and sex were almost always included in the sample metadata. The material from the prospective study consisted of cDNA or gDNA derived from T cells, B-cell-depleted T cells, or PBMCs. The repertoires were made available in a free public database intended to serve as a resource for research on the immune response to SARS-CoV-2.

Results the study describes overall, beyond this receptor: The quantity of clinical and demographic metadata differed by source and by participant and was supplied without curation.

Whole blood was collected in K2EDTA tubes by collaborating institutions according to the institutions' own protocols. For TCRbeta analysis, collaborators shipped samples in one of three forms: frozen whole blood, isolated PBMCs, or DNA extracted from either of those sample types. There are 14 amino acids in the CDR3, from cysteine to phenylalanine inclusive. The retained sequence is limited to the CDR3, 42 bases, with the frame set at the first base. CDR1 is given as SGHRS and CDR2 as YFSETQ, both from the germline V gene. V and J are truncated by 0 bases and 3 bases respectively, leaving an intervening sequence of 9 bases. On this clone itself: It lacks a known antigen. No per-base quality is available; no much larger clone lies one base away.

TCRbeta CDR3 regions were amplified from genomic DNA using the immunoSEQ Assay, a bias-controlled multiplex PCR. As for how the authors treated the data: Nucleated cell counts per sample were estimated from amplification of reference gene primers within the assay. Sequence reads were collapsed and filtered to measure the absolute abundance of every unique TCRbeta CDR3 rearrangement. Productive Simpson clonality was computed per sample as the square root of Simpson's diversity index over productive rearrangements. TCRdb holds this immuneACCESS table with in-frame rearrangements only. Some clones are missing; in checked studies, unresolved V genes explain under half, and the rest has no known cause. V and J calls and clone size come straight from that table; D and trimming were deduced from the DNA. The sample records about 180,000 clones, 86% of which are singletons. Together, the top ten hold 20% to 25% of the sample.

The clonotype comes from a man between 65 and 85 years old with active or convalescent COVID-19. The sequence joins TRBV5-1 to TRBJ1-1, with the D gene not confidently named. The sequencing input was peripheral blood. The CDR3 corresponds to CASSLGSPDTEAFF. The nucleotide sequence is TGCGCCAGCAGCTTGGGGTCCCCGGACACTGAAGCTTTCTTT.